Included here is one T cell receptor (beta chain) sequence, with context. It lacks a known antigen. This sample was taken from a study of CXCR3-negative and CXCR3-positive naive CD8 T cells (dated by TCRdb to between 2019 and 2020). About the full investigation: In total, about 135 million TRB reads were obtained, corresponding to roughly 1.5 +/- 0.3 million reads per library. Diversity and physicochemical repertoire analyses were performed on approximately 10 donors pooled from two independent experiments. For the TRBV-TRBJ cluster analysis, the naive subsets came from 5 or 6 donors, while the memory cells came from 3 donors. Study-wide conclusions, independent of this receptor: Surface CD5, linked to self-reactivity in mice, was comparable between naive subsets; TCR interaction strength was therefore also inferred from TRB CDR3 physicochemical properties. Within the same donor, TRBV-TRBJ usage looked similar between naive CXCR3-negative and CXCR3-positive cells, but memory cells had distinct patterns. Both naive subsets had comparably high repertoire diversity, while memory CD8+ T cells had much lower repertoire diversity. Freshly isolated PBMCs were used for most assays because CXCR3 expression went down partially after cryopreservation. Compared with CXCR3-negative naive cells, CXCR3-positive naive cells had TRB CDR3s with higher hydrophobicity (lower Kidera factor 4), lower energy, and higher strength and volume indices.

Taken from the germline V gene, the CDR1 and CDR2 loops are MDHEN and SYDVKM. Its CDR3 holds 15 amino acids, cysteine through phenylalanine. No DNA is recorded. For each CD8+ T cell subset, flow sorting was done in triplicate, and under 350,000 cells per subset went directly into RLT lysis buffer. To keep memory contaminants out, a stringent definition of naive CD8+ T cells was applied: CD45RO-CCR7+CD27+CD95-. Peripheral blood mononuclear cells were isolated from buffy coats by standard density gradient centrifugation. A FACSAria III was used to flow-sort naive CD8+ T cells into CXCR3-negative and CXCR3-positive populations. An RNeasy Mini Kit was used to extract total RNA from the sorted cells. TCRdb names NextSeq 550 as the instrument used. The Human TCR Profiling Kit (MiLaboratory) was used to make UMI-labeled 5' RACE TRB cDNA libraries. The full amount of extracted RNA was used for cDNA synthesis, and the full amount of resulting cDNA was used for PCR amplification. Libraries were prepared in parallel with an identical number of PCR cycles. Regarding the original processing steps: With a minimum of two reads required per UMI, MIGEC and MiXCR pulled out about 49,000 +/- 11,000 unique UMI-labeled TRB cDNA molecules from each library. On average, each library contained approximately 40,000 +/- 10,000 functional in-frame TRB CDR3 nucleotide clonotypes without stop codons. After each sample was downsampled to 5000 UMI-labeled TRB molecules, VDJtools was used to calculate diversity metrics such as normalized Shannon-Wiener and Chao1. VDJtools was used to calculate clonotype-size-weighted physicochemical properties of the central five CDR3 residues, namely interaction energy, strength, volume and Kidera factor 4. TCRdb reprocessed the reads, so every CDR3 protein sequence counts as one entry and DNA is not shown. TCRdb assigned the V and J calls; the authors' analysis was not used. The data table for this sample lists 55,000 to 75,000 distinct CDR3 sequences. The leading ten clones occupy 0.55% to 0.85% of the sample.

The V gene is TRBV28 and the J gene is TRBJ1-3. This TCR was sampled from a human donor in good health. Some clones in this sample may be carry-over from other donors' samples. Sequencing used naive CXCR3+ CD8+ T cells from blood. In the paper's terms, the cell subset or site label means: CD45RO-CCR7+CD27+CD95- naive CD8+ T cells expressing CXCR3 (TNR3+). CDR3 region: CASIALTVSGNTIYF.